Listed below are T cell receptor beta chains from one sample, sequenced in a study of shared clonotypes between healthy human individuals. Profiling relied on immunoSEQ multiplex PCR, and the TCRdb table lists in-frame clones only, not all of them. The sample consists of around 2.5 million clones, roughly 93% of them appearing once. Sequenced sample: naive CD4+ T cells from PBMCs. These receptors all stem from a man younger than 30 in good health. Some clones in this sample may be carry-over from other donors' samples. CDR3s include the opening cysteine and the closing phenylalanine or tryptophan. D genes are given only for firm matches. Not every row has a clone size; where given, it reads once, few, many or a size class.

J | V | size | D | CDR3 | DNA
TRBJ2-3 | TRBV5-1 | . | TRBD1 | CASSAGTGVPDTQYF | TGCGCCAGCAGCGCAGGGACAGGGGTCCCAGATACGCAGTATTTT
TRBJ1-1 | TRBV20-1 | . | . | CRGGETEAFF | TGCAGGGGGGGGGAAACTGAAGCTTTCTTT
TRBJ2-4 | TRBV5-1 | . | . | CASSLVPHPAKNIQYF | TGCGCCAGCAGCTTGGTCCCTCATCCAGCCAAAAACATTCAGTACTTC
TRBJ1-4 | TRBV30 | few | . | CAWSVEEKLFF | TGTGCCTGGAGTGTGGAGGAAAAACTGTTTTTT
TRBJ2-7 | TRBV28 | . | TRBD2 | CASSSRASGTYEQYF | TGTGCCAGCAGTTCAAGGGCTAGCGGGACTTACGAGCAGTACTTC
TRBJ1-3 | TRBV28 | . | TRBD1 | CASTSEGANSGNTIYF | TGTGCCAGCACCTCCGAGGGGGCAAACTCTGGAAACACCATATATTTT
TRBJ2-1 | TRBV5-1 | . | . | CASSPSLSSYNEQFF | TGCGCCAGCAGCCCTTCGTTAAGCTCCTACAATGAGCAGTTCTTC
TRBJ1-5 | TRBV18 | . | . | CASSPGGRNQPQHF | TGTGCCAGCTCACCTGGAGGAAGGAATCAGCCCCAGCATTTT
TRBJ2-1 | TRBV10-3 | . | . | CATFAGTNYNEQFF | TGTGCCACGTTCGCCGGGACCAACTACAATGAGCAGTTCTTC
TRBJ2-7 | TRBV6-6 | . | . | CASRVARGHYEQYF | TGTGCCAGCAGGGTGGCTAGAGGGCACTACGAGCAGTACTTC
TRBJ2-7 | TRBV27 | . | TRBD2 | CASSPLSSGSNYEQYF | TGTGCCAGCAGTCCGTTGTCTAGCGGGAGTAACTACGAGCAGTACTTC
TRBJ1-2 | TRBV5-1 | once | TRBD1 | CASSSPGGQLYGYTF | TGCGCCAGCAGCTCCCCAGGGGGGCAACTCTATGGCTACACCTTC
TRBJ2-5 | TRBV6-5 | . | . | CASSYQAGGVWETQYF | TGTGCCAGCAGTTACCAGGCAGGGGGGGTATGGGAGACCCAGTACTTC
TRBJ1-2 | TRBV6-5 | . | . | CASSYDGTDFNYGYTF | TGTGCCAGCAGTTACGATGGGACGGACTTTAACTATGGCTACACCTTC
TRBJ1-1 | TRBV7-6 | . | . | CASSPGRGLNTEAFF | TGTGCCAGCAGCCCAGGCAGGGGATTGAACACTGAAGCTTTCTTT
TRBJ2-1 | TRBV6-1 | . | TRBD2 | CASSGRLAGTYNEQFF | TGTGCCAGCAGTGGTAGACTAGCGGGCACATACAATGAGCAGTTCTTC
TRBJ1-2 | TRBV6-5 | once | TRBD1 | CASSPAAGTAGGYTF | TGTGCCAGCAGCCCTGCGGCCGGGACAGCCGGTGGCTACACCTTC
TRBJ2-7 | TRBV5-1 | . | TRBD1 | CASSLGTGNGEQYF | TGCGCCAGCAGCTTAGGGACAGGGAACGGCGAGCAGTACTTC
TRBJ2-3 | TRBV7-3 | . | . | CASSLLAQLTDTQYF | TGTGCCAGCAGCTTACTGGCCCAGCTCACAGATACGCAGTATTTT
TRBJ1-1 | TRBV6-1 | . | . | CASSIGTEAFF | TGTGCCAGCAGTATAGGGACTGAAGCTTTCTTT
TRBJ1-2 | TRBV5-4 | . | TRBD1 | CASSLPGQGSLGYGYTF | TGTGCCAGCAGCCTCCCGGGACAGGGGTCCCTTGGCTATGGCTACACCTTC
TRBJ2-7 | TRBV2 | . | . | CASSRQGEDYEQYF | TGTGCCAGCAGTCGTCAGGGAGAAGACTACGAGCAGTACTTC
TRBJ2-1 | TRBV29-1 | . | . | CSVVKSVGGNEQFF | TGCAGCGTTGTTAAAAGTGTGGGCGGGAATGAGCAGTTCTTC
TRBJ2-7 | TRBV5-1 | . | . | CASSRQETYEQYF | TGCGCCAGCAGTCGACAGGAGACCTACGAGCAGTACTTC
TRBJ2-7 | TRBV28 | once | TRBD1 | CASSLLRDRAYEQYF | TGTGCCAGCAGCCTTCTCCGGGACAGGGCCTACGAGCAGTACTTC
TRBJ1-2 | TRBV7-2 | . | . | CASSKSGNNYGYTF | TGTGCCAGCAGCAAGTCAGGGAATAACTATGGCTACACCTTC
TRBJ2-5 | TRBV5-1 | . | . | CASSGGYGETQYF | TGCGCCAGCAGCGGGGGATATGGAGAGACCCAGTACTTC
TRBJ2-7 | TRBV6-5 | . | . | CASRQGGEQYF | TGTGCCAGCAGACAGGGAGGCGAGCAGTACTTC
TRBJ2-2 | TRBV18 | . | TRBD2 | CASSPSSGDTGELFF | TGTGCCAGCTCACCGTCTAGCGGGGACACCGGGGAGCTGTTTTTT
TRBJ2-1 | TRBV27 | . | . | CASSLGRGVYNEQFF | TGTGCCAGCAGTTTAGGCAGGGGGGTCTACAATGAGCAGTTCTTC
TRBJ2-3 | TRBV11-2 | . | . | CASSFSPPDTQYF | TGTGCCAGCAGCTTCTCACCACCAGATACGCAGTATTTT
TRBJ2-6 | TRBV28 | . | TRBD1 | CGNRDRAFSGANVLTF | TGTGGGAACCGGGACAGGGCTTTCTCTGGGGCCAACGTCCTGACTTTC
TRBJ2-5 | TRBV5-6 | . | TRBD1 | CASSGRPGGQFVETQYF | TGTGCCAGCAGCGGGCGGCCAGGGGGCCAATTCGTGGAGACCCAGTACTTC